The T cell receptor beta chain under discussion was sequenced for a study of T-cell reconstitution after alpha-beta-depleted transplantation in children (dated by TCRdb to the mid-2010s). Background for the entire study: The study quantitatively tracked T-cell immune reconstitution after TCRalphabeta/CD19-depleted allogeneic hematopoietic cell transplantation in children using TCR repertoire profiling.

The library was built by means of PCR. The instrument was an Illumina HiSeq 2500. To normalize quantification of the TCRbeta repertoire, the TCR libraries were built with molecular barcoding that relied on unique molecular identifiers. TCRdb reran the public reads through fastp at Q25 and MiXCR, keeping productive beta chains. A single entry per CDR3 protein holds the most common genes and DNA from its merged rows. This sample gives some 130,000 distinct CDR3 sequences in total; about 9.5% of them show up just once. The ten largest clones capture nearly 25% of the sample. This specimen's treatment or condition label, per the study, means: allogeneic hematopoietic cell transplantation with graft depleted of TCRalphabeta T cells and CD19 B cells. Transplant recipients were children who received TCRalphabeta/CD19-depleted allogeneic hematopoietic cell grafts. Results and caveats for the whole study, not just this receptor: In some patients, the high TCRbeta diversity seen at day 60 was put down to recipient T cells and intrathymic progenitors that had survived conditioning. The apparently early alphabetaT-cell count recovery about two months after transplant was reportedly dependent on only several hundred rapidly expanded clones derived from non-depleted graft cells. Hyperexpanded clone frequencies declined over subsequent months; after one year, T-cell counts and TCRbeta diversity were mostly attributed to newly produced T cells.

In the case of this clonotype: It lacks a known antigen. Per-base qualities were not stored, and no clone one base away is much larger.

Reading the germline V gene gives CDR1 ENHRY and CDR2 SYGVKD. The CDR3 runs 15 residues from the cysteine to the phenylalanine. The entry retains the CDR3 DNA only, 45 bases that are in frame from base 1. V drops 0 bases and J drops 4 bases, leaving 10 bases in between. The specimen was PBMCs, mostly from graft donor cells, collected 180 days after TCRalphabeta/CD19-depleted stem cell transplant. The TCR originated in a girl under three years old who had a stem cell transplant for combined immunodeficiency, so the T cells may come from the graft donor. The V and J segments used are TRBV10-3 and TRBJ2-1; the D segment may tentatively be TRBD1 or TRBD2, each giving 5 matched bases. Here is the DNA: TGTGCCATCAGTGAGTCGAGGGGCAGTTACAATGAGCAGTTCTTC. It is translated as CAISESRGSYNEQFF.